This T cell receptor (beta chain) appears in the sequencing data of a study of T cell repertoires in cytomegalovirus infection. In the study overall: Recently identified HLA-C-restricted CMV epitopes were among the peptides used.

Each CDR3 protein is one row after TCRdb ran MiXCR on the reads. The repertoire has about 500,000 distinct CDR3 sequences, 30% to 40% of them found once; the top ten carry under 20%. As concerns this clonotype: Its specificity is not known.

The V gene lost 5 bases and the J gene lost 6 bases, with 9 bases spanning the gap. There are 12 residues in the CDR3. Germline assignment: CDR1 LNHDA and CDR2 SQIVND (reference sequence). The sample here was cultured PBMCs, taken from culture after CMV antigen stimulation. The rearrangement links TRBV19 to TRBJ2-3; no definite D call. The receptor was derived from a human donor in good health (CMV status not recorded). Some clones in this sample may be carry-over from other donors' samples. CDR3 DNA sequence: TGTGCCAGTAGTGCCCTGGGTGATACGCAGTATTTT. Its translation: CASSALGDTQYF.